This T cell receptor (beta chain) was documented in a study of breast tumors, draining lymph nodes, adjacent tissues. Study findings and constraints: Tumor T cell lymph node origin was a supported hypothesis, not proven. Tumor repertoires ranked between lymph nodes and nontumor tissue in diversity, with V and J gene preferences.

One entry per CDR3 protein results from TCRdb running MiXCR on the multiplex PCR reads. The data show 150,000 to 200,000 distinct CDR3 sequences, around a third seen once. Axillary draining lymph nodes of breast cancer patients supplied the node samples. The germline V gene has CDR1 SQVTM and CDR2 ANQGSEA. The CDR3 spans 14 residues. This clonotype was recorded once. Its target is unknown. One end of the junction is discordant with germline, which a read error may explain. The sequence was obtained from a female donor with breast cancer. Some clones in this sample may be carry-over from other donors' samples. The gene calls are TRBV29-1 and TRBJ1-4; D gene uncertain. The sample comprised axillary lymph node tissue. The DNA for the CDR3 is TGCGGCGTTGCGTTTATTGAGGGTGGCGAAAAACTGTTTTTT. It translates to CGVAFIEGGEKLFF.